This TCR beta chain was obtained from a study of vaccination and CD4 T cells after COVID-19. Study-level background: The authors gave control cultures a CEFX pool, an HIV-1 Nef pool, or no peptide.

CDR3 length equals 15 residues. In germline, CDR1 is MGHDK, CDR2 SYGVNS. V lost 4 bases and J 4 bases, leaving 16 bases between the germline ends. Concerning this clonotype: Its antigen is not identified.

Regarding treatment: 10-day PBMC culture with coronavirus spike peptide pools or control peptides (ViraFEST assay). ViraFEST expanded antigen-specific T cells with peptide pools, then sequenced TCRs. Peptide pools at around 9.6 ug/ml, together with around 10 IU/ml IL-2, were added to cultures of 1.5 million to 2.5 million PBMCs per well. At both days 3 and 7, half the medium was replaced with fresh IL-2 medium. Sequencing of the DNA from cultured CD4+ T cells was carried out with the Oncomine TCR Beta short-read assay. TCRdb reprocessed the PCR reads via MiXCR and lists one record per CDR3 protein. The data hold about 15,000 distinct CDR3 sequences, with around 50% observed a single time.

This clonotype was obtained from a human donor who had recovered from COVID-19. The sample consisted of CD4+ T cells from blood, cultured in vitro, taken before SARS-CoV-2 vaccination. The chain has TRBV25-1 and TRBJ2-5, with a possible D match to TRBD1 (6 bases). CDR3 in DNA: TGTGCCAGCAGTGCGTGGACAGTTGGGTCAGAGACCCAGTACTTC. Translating it yields CASSAWTVGSETQYF.